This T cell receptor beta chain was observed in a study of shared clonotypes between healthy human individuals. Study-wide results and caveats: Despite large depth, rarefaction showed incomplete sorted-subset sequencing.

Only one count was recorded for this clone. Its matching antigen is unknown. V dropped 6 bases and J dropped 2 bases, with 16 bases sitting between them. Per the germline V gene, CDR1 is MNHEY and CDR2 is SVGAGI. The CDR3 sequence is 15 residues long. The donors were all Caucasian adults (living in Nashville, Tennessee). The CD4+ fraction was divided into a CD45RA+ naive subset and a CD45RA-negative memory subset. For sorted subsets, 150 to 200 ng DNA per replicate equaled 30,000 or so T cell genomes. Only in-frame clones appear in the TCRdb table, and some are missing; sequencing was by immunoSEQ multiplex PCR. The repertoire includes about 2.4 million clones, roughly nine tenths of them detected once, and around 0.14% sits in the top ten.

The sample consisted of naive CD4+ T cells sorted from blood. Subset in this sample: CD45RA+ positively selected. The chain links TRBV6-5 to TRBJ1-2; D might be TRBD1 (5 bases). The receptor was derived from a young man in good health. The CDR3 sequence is CASSSGDRSNYGYTF. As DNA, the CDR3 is TGTGCCAGCAGCTCAGGAGACAGATCAAACTATGGCTACACCTTC.